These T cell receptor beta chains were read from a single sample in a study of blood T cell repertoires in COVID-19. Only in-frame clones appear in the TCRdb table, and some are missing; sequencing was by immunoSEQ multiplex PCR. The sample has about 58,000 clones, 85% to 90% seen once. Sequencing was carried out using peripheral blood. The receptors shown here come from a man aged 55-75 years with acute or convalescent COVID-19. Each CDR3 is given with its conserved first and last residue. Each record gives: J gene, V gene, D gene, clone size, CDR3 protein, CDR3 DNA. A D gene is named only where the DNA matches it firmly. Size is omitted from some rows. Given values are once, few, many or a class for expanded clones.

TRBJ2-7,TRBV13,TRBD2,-,CASSLGSGSSYEQYF,TGTGCCAGCAGCTTAGGGAGCGGGAGCTCCTACGAGCAGTACTTC
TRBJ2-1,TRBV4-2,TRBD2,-,CASSQVGGLAGVPSYNEQFF,TGTGCCAGCAGCCAAGTTGGGGGCCTAGCGGGAGTCCCTTCCTACAATGAGCAGTTCTTC
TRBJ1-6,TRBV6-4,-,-,CASRETGPNSPLHF,TGTGCCAGCAGAGAAACAGGTCCAAATTCACCCCTCCACTTT
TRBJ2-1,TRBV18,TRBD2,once,CASSILAGTDEQFF,TGTGCCAGCTCAATACTAGCGGGAACCGATGAGCAGTTCTTC
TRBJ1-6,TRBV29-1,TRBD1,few,CSVLVRGQENSPLHF,TGCAGCGTCCTTGTCCGGGGACAGGAAAATTCACCCCTCCACTTT
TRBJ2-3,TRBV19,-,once,CASSPPGLTSTDTQYF,TGTGCCAGTAGTCCTCCGGGACTTACAAGCACAGATACGCAGTATTTT
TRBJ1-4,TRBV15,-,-,CATSRGEGEKLFF,TGTGCCACCAGCAGAGGAGAGGGTGAAAAACTGTTTTTT
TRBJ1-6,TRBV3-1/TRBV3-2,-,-,CASSQETASNSPLHF,TGTGCCAGCAGCCAAGAGACAGCATCTAATTCACCCCTCCACTTT
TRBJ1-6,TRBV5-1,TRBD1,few,CASSPRQGYDSPLHF,TGCGCCAGCAGCCCAAGACAGGGTTATGATTCACCCCTCCACTTT
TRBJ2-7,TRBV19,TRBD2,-,CASSPRGTSGTYEQYF,TGTGCCAGTAGTCCCCGTGGGACTAGCGGGACCTACGAGCAGTACTTC
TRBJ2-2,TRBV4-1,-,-,CASSPPPGSTGELFF,TGCGCCAGCAGCCCGCCCCCAGGTTCCACCGGGGAGCTGTTTTTT
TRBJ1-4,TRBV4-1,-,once,CASSQVVPEKLFF,TGCGCCAGCAGCCAAGTCGTCCCTGAAAAACTGTTTTTT
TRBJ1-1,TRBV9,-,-,CASSVAFQGRLNTEAFF,TGTGCCAGCAGCGTAGCCTTTCAGGGGCGACTGAACACTGAAGCTTTCTTT
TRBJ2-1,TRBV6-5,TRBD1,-,CASSRTGQGYNEQFF,TGTGCCAGCAGCCGGACGGGACAGGGCTACAATGAGCAGTTCTTC
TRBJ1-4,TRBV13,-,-,CASSLSQGKLFF,TGTGCCAGCAGCCTCTCGCAGGGAAAACTGTTTTTT
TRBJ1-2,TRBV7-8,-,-,CASSLAREMSGYTF,TGTGCCAGCAGCTTAGCGCGGGAGATGAGCGGCTACACCTTC
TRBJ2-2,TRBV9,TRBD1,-,CASSFAGTGVGELFF,TGTGCCAGCAGCTTCGCCGGGACAGGGGTCGGGGAGCTGTTTTTT
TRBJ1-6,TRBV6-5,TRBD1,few,CASKTGGASPLHF,TGTGCCAGCAAAACAGGGGGAGCTTCACCCCTCCACTTT
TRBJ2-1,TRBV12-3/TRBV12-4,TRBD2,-,CASSYSGNEQFF,TGTGCCAGCAGCTATAGCGGGAATGAGCAGTTCTTC
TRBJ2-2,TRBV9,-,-,CASSASSGGHPGELFF,TGTGCCAGCAGCGCCTCAAGCGGAGGGCATCCCGGGGAGCTGTTTTTT
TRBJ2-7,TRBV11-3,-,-,CASSLGLYEQYF,TGTGCCAGCAGCTTAGGACTCTACGAGCAGTACTTC
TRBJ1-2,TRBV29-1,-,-,CSVEHSNGYTF,TGCAGCGTTGAGCACAGTAATGGCTACACCTTC
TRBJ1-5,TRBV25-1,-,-,CASSRESNQPQHF,TGTGCCAGCAGTAGGGAGAGCAATCAGCCCCAGCATTTT
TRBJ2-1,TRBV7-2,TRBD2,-,CASSLDPGLANEQFF,TGTGCCAGCAGCTTAGACCCGGGACTAGCTAATGAGCAGTTCTTC
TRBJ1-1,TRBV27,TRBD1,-,CASSRDSDYTEAFF,TGTGCCAGCAGCCGGGACAGTGATTACACTGAAGCTTTCTTT
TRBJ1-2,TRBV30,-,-,CAWRDRPANYGYTF,TGTGCCTGGCGAGACAGACCCGCGAACTATGGCTACACCTTC
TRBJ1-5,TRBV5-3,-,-,CARSPRGFEGNYVNQPQHF,TGTGCCAGAAGCCCACGCGGGTTTGAAGGGAATTATGTCAATCAGCCCCAGCATTTT
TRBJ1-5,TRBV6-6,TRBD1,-,CASSYPTGDHQPQHF,TGTGCCAGCAGTTACCCGACAGGGGACCATCAGCCCCAGCATTTT
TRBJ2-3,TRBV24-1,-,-,CATTPRRGDTQYF,TGTGCCACCACCCCGCGTCGTGGAGATACGCAGTATTTT
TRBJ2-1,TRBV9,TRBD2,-,CASSAGLTYNEQFF,TGTGCCAGCAGCGCGGGACTAACCTACAATGAGCAGTTCTTC
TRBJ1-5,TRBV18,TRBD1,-,CASSPQLDDRGEWSNQPQHF,TGTGCCAGCTCACCCCAATTAGACGACAGGGGAGAATGGAGCAATCAGCCCCAGCATTTT
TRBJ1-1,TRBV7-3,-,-,CASSLEMNTEAFF,TGTGCCAGCAGCTTAGAGATGAACACTGAAGCTTTCTTT
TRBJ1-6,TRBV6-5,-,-,CASSPGRTYNSPLHF,TGTGCCAGCAGCCCCGGGAGGACCTATAATTCACCCCTCCACTTT
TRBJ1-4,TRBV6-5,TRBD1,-,CASRRQGANEKLFF,TGTGCCAGCAGAAGACAGGGGGCTAATGAAAAACTGTTTTTT
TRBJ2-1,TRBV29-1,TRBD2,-,CSVESGRAIYNEQFF,TGCAGCGTTGAAAGCGGGAGGGCCATCTACAATGAGCAGTTCTTC
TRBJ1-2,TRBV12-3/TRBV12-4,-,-,CASSQTIAGGYTF,TGTGCCAGCAGTCAGACGATTGCGGGGGGCTACACCTTC
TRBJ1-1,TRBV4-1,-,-,CASSQPAQGNTEAFF,TGCGCCAGCAGCCAACCAGCACAGGGGAACACTGAAGCTTTCTTT
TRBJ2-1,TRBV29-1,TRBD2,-,CSVDQGGSLHEQFF,TGCAGCGTTGATCAGGGCGGGAGTCTCCATGAGCAGTTCTTC
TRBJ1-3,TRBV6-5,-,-,CASSSNTIYF,TGTGCCAGCAGCAGTAACACCATATATTTT